The 10 T cell receptor beta chains below all came from one sample that was sequenced in a study of OX40 agonist ivuxolimab in advanced cancers. TCRdb's table, derived via immunoSEQ multiplex PCR, lists solely in-frame clones and lacks some. The table shows 55,000 to 85,000 clones, with around nine tenths occurring only once. The input for sequencing was CD4+ or CD8+ T cells sorted from blood, taken in a trial of the OX40 agonist ivuxolimab. These receptors all come from an adult with an advanced solid tumor such as melanoma, head and neck, liver or kidney cancer.

The rearrangement links TRBV10-3 to TRBJ2-7; 7 bases match TRBD2. The CDR3 covers 16 residues. CDR1 is ENHRY and CDR2 is SYGVKD in the germline V gene. Losses at the gene ends were 4 bases for V and 2 bases for J; bases not matched to a gene: 11. The CDR3 bases are TGTGCCATCAGTGCTCCGGGAGGTCATGCTCCCTACGAGCAGTACTTC. It yields the protein CAISAPGGHAPYEQYF.

This chain uses TRBV6-5 with TRBJ2-7, with D possibly being TRBD2 (6 bases). CDR3 length equals 15 residues. Germline CDR1 MNHEY, CDR2 SVGAGI. Trimming cost V 7 bases and J 3 bases, with 19 bases left between them. DNA of the CDR3: TGTGCCAGCACCGGGGGTGACTATCTCCACTACGAGCAGTACTTC. This sequence encodes CASTGGDYLHYEQYF.

The CDR3: CPGGGGASTEAFF. The CDR3 DNA sequence: TGTCCCGGTGGTGGAGGGGCGAGCACTGAAGCTTTCTTT. J is TRBJ1-1 and V is TRBV19; weak D call: TRBD1 (5 bases). Looked up from germline, CDR1 is LNHDA and CDR2 is SQIVND (reference sequence). CDR3 length: 13 residues.

The chain has TRBV4-3 and TRBJ1-2, with 8 positions matching TRBD1. The CDR3 is made up of 16 amino acids. J lost 8 bases, V lost 2 bases, and 13 bases had no gene match. Germline V lookup: CDR1 LGHNA, CDR2 YSLEER. CDR3 nucleotide sequence: TGCGCCAGCAGCCAAACAGGGGGTGGGGGACTACGAGGCTACACCTTC. This translates into CASSQTGGGGLRGYTF.

V is TRBV6-1 and J is TRBJ2-2; a possible D gene is TRBD2 (5 bases). Germline V gives CDR1 MNHNS, CDR2 SASEGT. V lost 7 bases, J lost 4 bases, and 16 bases lay in between. This CDR3 has 15 residues. The CDR3 loop reads CASTLLGVSTGELFF. In DNA, the CDR3 is TGTGCCAGCACCCTCCTGGGAGTTTCCACCGGGGAGCTGTTTTTT.

The rearrangement uses TRBV7-6 and TRBJ1-5, with unresolved D. Trimming stripped 0 bases from V and 0 bases from J, with 12 bases between. Germline V gene data show CDR1 as SGHVS and CDR2 as FNYEAQ. This CDR3 spans 17 amino acids. CDR3 DNA sequence: TGTGCCAGCAGCTTAGCTCCAGGATCTTATAGCAATCAGCCCCAGCATTTT. It codes for CASSLAPGSYSNQPQHF.

The rearrangement uses TRBV10-3 and TRBJ1-2, with 9 bases lining up with TRBD1. The CDR3 is 14 amino acids. The germline V gene has CDR1 ENHRY and CDR2 SYGVKD. The ends lost 6 bases at V and 3 bases at J; junction bases unmatched: 5. CDR3 region: CAISSGQGDYGYTF. Here the CDR3 DNA reads TGTGCCATCAGCTCGGGACAGGGAGACTATGGCTACACCTTC.

The chain combines TRBV9 with TRBJ1-2; no definite D call. The CDR3 is 13 residues long. The germline gives CDR1 SGDLS, CDR2 YYNGEE. V lost 4 bases and J 11 bases, leaving 18 bases between the germline ends. The CDR3 sequence is CASSTLWTDPYTF. DNA for the CDR3: TGTGCCAGCAGCACGCTTTGGACGGACCCATACACCTTC.

The chain employs TRBV19 and TRBJ2-7; D gene unclear. CDR1 and CDR2 (germline): LNHDA, SQIVND (reference sequence). The length of the CDR3 is 16 residues. V lost 5 bases, J lost 0 bases, and 17 bases lay in between. The CDR3: CASSGEMVSPSYEQYF. CDR3 sequence (DNA): TGTGCCAGTAGTGGCGAGATGGTGAGTCCCTCCTACGAGCAGTACTTC.

V is TRBV5-1 and J is TRBJ1-2, with D maybe TRBD1 (5 bases). V lost 2 bases and J 6 bases, leaving 17 bases between the germline ends. Per the germline V gene, CDR1 is SGHRS and CDR2 is YFSETQ. The CDR3 is made up of 15 amino acids. The CDR3 coding sequence is TGCGCCAGCAGCTTAGGGGATTCGGTCCCCGATGGCTACACCTTC. This encodes CASSLGDSVPDGYTF.